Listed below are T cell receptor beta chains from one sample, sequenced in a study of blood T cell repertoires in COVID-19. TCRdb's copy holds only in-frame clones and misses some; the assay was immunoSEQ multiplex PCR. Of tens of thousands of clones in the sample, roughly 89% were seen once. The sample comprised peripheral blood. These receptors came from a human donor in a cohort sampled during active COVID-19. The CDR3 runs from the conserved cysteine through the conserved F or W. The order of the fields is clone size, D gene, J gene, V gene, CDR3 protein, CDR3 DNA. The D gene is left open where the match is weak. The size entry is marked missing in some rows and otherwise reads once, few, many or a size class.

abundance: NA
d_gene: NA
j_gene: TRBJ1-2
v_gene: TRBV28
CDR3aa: CASSSRDTRRYGYTF
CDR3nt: TGTGCCAGCAGTTCCCGCGACACTCGACGGTATGGCTACACCTTC

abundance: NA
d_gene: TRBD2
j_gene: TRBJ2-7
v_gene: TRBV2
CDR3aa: CASSPAGGLYEQYF
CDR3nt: TGTGCCAGCAGCCCAGCGGGGGGGCTCTACGAGCAGTACTTC

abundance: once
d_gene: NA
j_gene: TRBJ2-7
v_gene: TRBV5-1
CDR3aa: CASSLGPEQYF
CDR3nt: TGCGCCAGCAGCTTGGGGCCGGAGCAGTACTTC

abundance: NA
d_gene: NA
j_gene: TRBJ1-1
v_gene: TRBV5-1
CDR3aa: CASSSQGFTEAFF
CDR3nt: TGCGCCAGCAGCTCGCAGGGTTTCACTGAAGCTTTCTTT

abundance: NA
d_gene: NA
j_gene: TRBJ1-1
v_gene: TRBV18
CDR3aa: CASSPGENTEAFF
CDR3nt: TGTGCCAGCTCACCAGGAGAGAACACTGAAGCTTTCTTT

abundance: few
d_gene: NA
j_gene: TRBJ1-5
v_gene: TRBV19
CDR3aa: CASSQSQGNSQHF
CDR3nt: TGTGCCAGTTCTCAATCACAGGGAAACTCCCAGCATTTT

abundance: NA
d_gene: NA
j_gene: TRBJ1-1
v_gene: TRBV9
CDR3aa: CASSRGDTEAFF
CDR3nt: TGTGCCAGCAGTCGGGGGGACACTGAAGCTTTCTTT

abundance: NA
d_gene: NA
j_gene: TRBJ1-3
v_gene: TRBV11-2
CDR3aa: CASSLHPGREKTSGNTIYF
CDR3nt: TGTGCCAGCAGCTTACACCCAGGGAGGGAAAAAACCTCTGGAAACACCATATATTTT

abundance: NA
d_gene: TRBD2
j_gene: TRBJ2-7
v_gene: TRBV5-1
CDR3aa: CASSLGSSGVSYEQYF
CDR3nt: TGCGCCAGCAGCTTGGGGTCTAGCGGGGTGTCCTACGAGCAGTACTTC

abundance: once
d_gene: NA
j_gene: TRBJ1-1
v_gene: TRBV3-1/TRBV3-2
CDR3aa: CASSPNPGAEAFF
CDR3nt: TGTGCCAGCAGCCCCAACCCGGGAGCTGAAGCTTTCTTT

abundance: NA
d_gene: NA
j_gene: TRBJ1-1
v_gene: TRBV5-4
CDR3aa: CASRGGGPRDTEAFF
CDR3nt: TGTGCCAGCCGTGGGGGGGGCCCTAGGGACACTGAAGCTTTCTTT

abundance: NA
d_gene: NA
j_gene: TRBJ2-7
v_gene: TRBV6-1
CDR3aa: CASSEEGGSSYEQYF
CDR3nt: TGTGCCAGCAGTGAAGAGGGGGGGAGCTCCTACGAGCAGTACTTC

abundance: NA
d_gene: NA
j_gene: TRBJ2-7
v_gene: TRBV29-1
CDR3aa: CSVGTPGQYEQYF
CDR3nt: TGCAGCGTTGGGACCCCTGGACAGTACGAGCAGTACTTC

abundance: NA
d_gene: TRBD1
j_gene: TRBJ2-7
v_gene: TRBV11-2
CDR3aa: CASSQSWGQTYEQYF
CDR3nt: TGTGCCAGCAGCCAATCATGGGGACAGACCTACGAGCAGTACTTC

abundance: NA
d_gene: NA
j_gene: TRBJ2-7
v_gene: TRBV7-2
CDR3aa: CASSSGGLSEQYF
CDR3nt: TGTGCCAGCAGCTCTGGGGGCCTCAGCGAGCAGTACTTC

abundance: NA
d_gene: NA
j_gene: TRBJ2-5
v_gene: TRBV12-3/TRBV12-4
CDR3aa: CASSPRGGETQYF
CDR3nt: TGTGCCAGCAGTCCCCGAGGGGGAGAGACCCAGTACTTC

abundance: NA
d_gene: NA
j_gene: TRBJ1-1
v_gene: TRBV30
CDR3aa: CAWRPGGTEAFF
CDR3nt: TGTGCCTGGAGGCCCGGGGGCACTGAAGCTTTCTTT

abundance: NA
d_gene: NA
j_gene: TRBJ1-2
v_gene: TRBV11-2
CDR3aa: CASSLGMGRGFYGYTF
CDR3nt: TGTGCCAGCAGCTTAGGTATGGGCAGGGGATTCTATGGCTACACCTTC

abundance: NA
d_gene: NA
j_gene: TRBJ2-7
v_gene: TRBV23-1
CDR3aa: CASSLGECGYEQYF
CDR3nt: TGCGCCAGCAGTCTAGGAGAGTGCGGATACGAGCAGTACTTC

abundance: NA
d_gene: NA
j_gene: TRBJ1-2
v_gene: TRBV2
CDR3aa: CASSEPANYGYTF
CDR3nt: TGTGCCAGCAGTGAACCGGCTAACTATGGCTACACCTTC

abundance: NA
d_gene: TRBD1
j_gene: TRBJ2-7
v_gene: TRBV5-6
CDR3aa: CASSSTGAYEQYF
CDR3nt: TGTGCCAGCAGCTCGACAGGGGCCTACGAGCAGTACTTC

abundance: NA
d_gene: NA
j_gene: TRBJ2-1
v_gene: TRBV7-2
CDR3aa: CASSVPGEQFF
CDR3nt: TGTGCCAGCAGCGTCCCGGGTGAGCAGTTCTTC

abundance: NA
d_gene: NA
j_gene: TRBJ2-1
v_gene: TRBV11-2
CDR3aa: CASSLGVWGRHNEQFF
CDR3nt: TGTGCCAGCAGCTTAGGGGTTTGGGGGCGGCACAATGAGCAGTTCTTC

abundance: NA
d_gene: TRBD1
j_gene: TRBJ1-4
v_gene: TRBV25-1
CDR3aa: CASSDPLRDRGGKLFF
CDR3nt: TGTGCCAGCAGTGACCCCCTCCGGGACAGGGGGGGAAAACTGTTTTTT

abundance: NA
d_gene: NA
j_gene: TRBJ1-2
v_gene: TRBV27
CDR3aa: CASSLTQGGWNYGYTF
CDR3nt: TGTGCCAGCAGTCTGACTCAGGGTGGATGGAACTATGGCTACACCTTC

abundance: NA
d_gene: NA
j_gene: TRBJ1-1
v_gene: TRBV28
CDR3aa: CASLWQGNTEAFF
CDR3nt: TGTGCCAGCTTGTGGCAGGGGAACACTGAAGCTTTCTTT

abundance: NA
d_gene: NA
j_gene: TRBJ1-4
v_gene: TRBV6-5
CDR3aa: CASSPLAGGSEKLFF
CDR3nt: TGTGCCAGCAGTCCACTTGCGGGAGGGAGTGAAAAACTGTTTTTT

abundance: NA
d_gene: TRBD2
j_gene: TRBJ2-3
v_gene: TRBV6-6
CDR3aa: CASSRLPSGGAPLTDTQYF
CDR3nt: TGTGCCAGCAGTCGCCTCCCTAGCGGGGGGGCCCCGTTAACAGATACGCAGTATTTT

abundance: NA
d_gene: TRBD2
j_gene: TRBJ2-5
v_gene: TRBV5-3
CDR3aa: CARSSSGTSGGAKKTQYF
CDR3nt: TGTGCCAGAAGCTCTTCGGGTACTAGCGGGGGGGCCAAAAAGACCCAGTACTTC

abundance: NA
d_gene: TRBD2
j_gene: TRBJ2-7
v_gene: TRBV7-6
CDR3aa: CASSLVPAGGRTPYEQYF
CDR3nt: TGTGCCAGCAGCTTAGTTCCTGCGGGGGGACGAACCCCGTACGAGCAGTACTTC

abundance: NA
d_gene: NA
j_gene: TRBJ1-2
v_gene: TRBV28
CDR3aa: CASSFRARYGYTF
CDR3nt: TGTGCCAGCAGTTTCAGGGCGAGGTATGGCTACACCTTC

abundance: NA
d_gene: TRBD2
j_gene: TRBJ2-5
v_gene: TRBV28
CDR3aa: CASSLGLAGAFRETQYF
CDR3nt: TGTGCCAGCAGTCTAGGACTAGCGGGGGCGTTCCGGGAGACCCAGTACTTC

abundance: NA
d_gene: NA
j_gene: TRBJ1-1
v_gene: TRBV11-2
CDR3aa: CASSLGYRVRNTEAFF
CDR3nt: TGTGCCAGCAGCTTAGGCTACAGGGTACGGAACACTGAAGCTTTCTTT

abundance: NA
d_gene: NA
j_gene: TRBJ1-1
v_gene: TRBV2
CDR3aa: CASNGNPSTGFSAFF
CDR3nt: TGTGCCAGCAATGGAAACCCTTCGACAGGTTTTTCAGCTTTCTTT

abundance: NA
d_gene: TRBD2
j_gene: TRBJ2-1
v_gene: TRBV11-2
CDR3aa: CASSSWTSGGINEQFF
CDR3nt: TGTGCCAGCAGCTCCTGGACTAGCGGGGGAATTAATGAGCAGTTCTTC

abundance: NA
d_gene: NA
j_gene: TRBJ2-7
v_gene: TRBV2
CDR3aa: CASSEYLLEQYF
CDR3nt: TGTGCCAGCAGTGAATATCTCCTCGAGCAGTACTTC

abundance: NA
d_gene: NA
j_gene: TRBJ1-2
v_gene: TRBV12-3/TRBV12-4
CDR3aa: CASNHAGYGYTF
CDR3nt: TGTGCCAGCAACCACGCAGGGTATGGCTACACCTTC

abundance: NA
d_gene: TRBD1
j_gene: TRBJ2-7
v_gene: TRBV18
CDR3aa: CASSKPTGVDYEQYF
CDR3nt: TGTGCCAGCTCCAAACCCACAGGGGTGGACTACGAGCAGTACTTC

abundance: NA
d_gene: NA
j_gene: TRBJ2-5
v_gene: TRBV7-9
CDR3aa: CASSSRVWETQYF
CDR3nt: TGTGCCAGCAGCTCCCGGGTGTGGGAGACCCAGTACTTC

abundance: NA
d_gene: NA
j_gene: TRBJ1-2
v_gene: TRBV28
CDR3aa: CASSPPGQGTNYGYTF
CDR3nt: TGTGCCAGCAGTCCCCCCGGGCAGGGGACTAACTATGGCTACACCTTC

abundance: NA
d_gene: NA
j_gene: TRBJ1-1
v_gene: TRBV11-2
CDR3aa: CASSLTYGAGENTEAFF
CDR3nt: TGTGCCAGCAGCCTGACATACGGGGCGGGGGAGAACACTGAAGCTTTCTTT

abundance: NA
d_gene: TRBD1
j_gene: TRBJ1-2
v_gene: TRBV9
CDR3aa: CASSAPGTGDTF
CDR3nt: TGTGCCAGCAGCGCGCCCGGGACAGGGGACACCTTC

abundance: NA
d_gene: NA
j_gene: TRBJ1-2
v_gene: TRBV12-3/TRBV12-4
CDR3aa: CASSLRENYGYTF
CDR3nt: TGTGCCAGCAGTTTGCGGGAAAACTATGGCTACACCTTC

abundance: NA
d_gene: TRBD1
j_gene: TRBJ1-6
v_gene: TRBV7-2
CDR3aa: CASSSGQGLGSPLHF
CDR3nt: TGTGCCAGCAGCTCGGGACAGGGACTCGGTTCACCCCTCCACTTT

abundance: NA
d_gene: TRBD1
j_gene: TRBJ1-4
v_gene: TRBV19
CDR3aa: CASSAWLTGGEKLFF
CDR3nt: TGTGCCAGTAGTGCCTGGCTTACAGGGGGAGAAAAACTGTTTTTT

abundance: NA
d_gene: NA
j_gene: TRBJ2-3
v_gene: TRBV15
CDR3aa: CATSRSGGGGTDTQYF
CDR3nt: TGTGCCACCAGCAGATCCGGGGGTGGAGGCACAGATACGCAGTATTTT

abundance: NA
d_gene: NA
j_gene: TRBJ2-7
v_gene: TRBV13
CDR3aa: CASSPPLGITGNYEQYF
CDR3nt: TGTGCCAGCAGCCCGCCTTTAGGTATTACAGGGAACTACGAGCAGTACTTC

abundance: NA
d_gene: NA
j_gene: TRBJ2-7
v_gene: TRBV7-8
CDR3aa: CASSLVADSYEQYF
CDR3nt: TGTGCCAGCAGCTTAGTTGCGGACTCCTACGAGCAGTACTTC

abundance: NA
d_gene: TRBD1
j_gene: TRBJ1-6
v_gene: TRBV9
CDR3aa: CASSLRGDSALSLHF
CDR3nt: TGTGCCAGCAGCCTCAGGGGGGACAGTGCCCTTTCCCTCCACTTT

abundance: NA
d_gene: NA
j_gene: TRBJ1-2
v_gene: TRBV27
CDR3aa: CASSARLGGYTF
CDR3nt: TGTGCCAGCAGTGCCCGACTGGGTGGCTACACCTTC

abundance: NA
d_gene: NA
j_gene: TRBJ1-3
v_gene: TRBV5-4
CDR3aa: CASSFPGGPTLSSGNTIYF
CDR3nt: TGTGCCAGCAGCTTCCCGGGGGGGCCAACGTTGAGCTCTGGAAACACCATATATTTT